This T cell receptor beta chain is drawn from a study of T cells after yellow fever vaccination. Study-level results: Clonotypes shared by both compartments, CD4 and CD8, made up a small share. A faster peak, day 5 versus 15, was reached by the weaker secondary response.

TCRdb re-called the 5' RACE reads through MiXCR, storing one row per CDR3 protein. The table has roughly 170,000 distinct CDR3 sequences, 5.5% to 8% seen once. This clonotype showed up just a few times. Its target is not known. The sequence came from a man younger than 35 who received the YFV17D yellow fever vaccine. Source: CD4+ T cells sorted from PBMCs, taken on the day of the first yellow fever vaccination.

CDR3 in DNA: TGTGCCAGCAGCGAACTATCTGGGGCCAACGTCCTGACTTTC. Translation gives CASSELSGANVLTF. The chain employs TRBV7-2 and TRBJ2-6; D is unresolved. The CDR3 is 14 residues long. Deletions cut 5 bases from V and 1 base from J, with 6 bases between. Germline CDR1 SGHTA, CDR2 FQGNSA.